The 16 T cell receptor beta chains reported below all come from one sample, sequenced in a study of blood T cell repertoires in COVID-19. The data were produced by immunoSEQ multiplex PCR, yet TCRdb's version contains in-frame clones alone and is incomplete. Among roughly 110,000 clones listed, approximately 80% were seen once. The specimen was peripheral blood. These TCRs come from a man between 70 and 80 years old with acute or convalescent COVID-19.

This clone was observed a single time. The chain is built from TRBV25-1 and TRBJ1-6; TRBD1 matches at 10 bases. Germline loops: CDR1 MGHDK, CDR2 SYGVNS. With V trimmed by 3 bases and J by 7 bases, 6 bases remained unmatched. The CDR3 loop spans 16 amino acids. CDR3 sequence reads: CASSEPDRGRNSPLHF. CDR3 sequence (DNA): TGTGCCAGCAGTGAGCCCGACAGGGGGCGAAATTCACCCCTCCACTTT.

This clone was detected once. The chain uses TRBV11-2 and TRBJ1-1; TRBD1 matches at 9 bases. J gave up 6 bases and V 5 bases, and 16 bases lay outside the gene matches. The CDR3 is 17 residues long. Germline CDR1 SGHAT, CDR2 FQNNGV. The CDR3 sequence: CASSPARLSGQGSEAFF. The CDR3 bases are TGTGCCAGCAGCCCCGCTCGGCTCTCGGGACAGGGTTCTGAAGCTTTCTTT.

This clone was counted between two and nine times. V is TRBV5-5 and J is TRBJ1-4; 7 bases align to TRBD1. Germline V gene sequence: CDR1 SGHKS, CDR2 YYEKEE (reference sequence). The CDR3 has 14 amino acids. Trimming removed 10 bases from V and 4 bases from J; junction bases left unmatched: 10. The CDR3 DNA is TGTGCCTCCCGGAGGGGGCCAGATAATGAAAAACTGTTTTTT. Its protein is CASRRGPDNEKLFF.

V usage is TRBV7-6 and J usage is TRBJ1-1; no reliable D call. This CDR3 has 15 amino acids. Germline V gene lookup returns CDR1 SGHVS and CDR2 FNYEAQ. The ends were cut back, 1 base at V and 3 bases at J, with 12 bases in the middle. In DNA, the CDR3 is TGTGCCAGCAGCTTAGTTGCCGGGGTCGACACTGAAGCTTTCTTT. Translation: CASSLVAGVDTEAFF. Full variable domain (remainder filled in from reference TRBV7-6 and TRBJ1-1): GAGVSQSPRYKVTKRGQDVALRCDPISGHVSLYWYRQALGQGPEFLTYFNYEAQQDKSGLPNDRFSAERPEGSISTLTIQRTEQRDSAMYRCASSLVAGVDTEAFFGQGTRLTVV.

The chain carries TRBV7-3 and TRBJ2-1; 11 nucleotides align to TRBD2. This CDR3 has 16 residues. Looked up from germline, CDR1 is SGHTA and CDR2 is FQGTGA. J was trimmed by 2 bases and V by 5 bases; bases with no gene match: 5. The CDR3 bases are TGTGCCAGCAGCCCCCCGGGACTAGCGGCCTACAATGAGCAGTTCTTC. The encoded protein is CASSPPGLAAYNEQFF. Full variable domain (remainder filled in from reference TRBV7-3 and TRBJ2-1): GAGVSQTPSNKVTEKGKYVELRCDPISGHTALYWYRQSLGQGPEFLIYFQGTGAADDSGLPNDRFFAVRPEGSVSTLKIQRTERGDSAVYLCASSPPGLAAYNEQFFGPGTRLTVL.

The gene calls are TRBV4-2 and TRBJ1-5; a possible D gene is TRBD1 (5 bases). Per germline, CDR1 LGHNA and CDR2 YNFKEQ. V lost 1 base and J lost 6, with 7 bases in between. This CDR3 contains 13 residues. CDR3: CASSQAGGQPQHF. The CDR3 DNA follows: TGTGCCAGCAGCCAAGCGGGGGGTCAGCCCCAGCATTTT.

The CDR3 sequence is CASSPGGRNTEAFF. The CDR3 DNA reads TGTGCCAGCAGCCCAGGGGGAAGGAACACTGAAGCTTTCTTT. The J gene is TRBJ1-1, the V gene TRBV11-3; 7 positions match TRBD1. The ends lost 5 bases at V and 1 base at J; junction bases unmatched: 4. Germline loops: CDR1 SGHNT, CDR2 YENEEA. The CDR3 extends over 14 amino acids.

V and J are TRBV19 and TRBJ2-3; possibly TRBD1 for D (6 bases). The germline V gene encodes CDR1 LNHDA and CDR2 SQIVND (reference sequence). Trimming stripped 0 bases from V and 0 bases from J, with 13 bases between. This CDR3 is 17 amino acids long. CDR3 in DNA: TGTGCCAGTAGTATAGAAGGCAGGGGAACTAGCACAGATACGCAGTATTTT. It codes for CASSIEGRGTSTDTQYF.

This clone has a single count. The gene calls are TRBV5-1 and TRBJ2-2; 8 nucleotides agree with TRBD2. Trimming removed 0 bases from V and 8 bases from J; junction bases left unmatched: 3. The V gene's germline CDR1 is SGHRS and CDR2 YFSETQ. The length of the CDR3 is 14 residues. In DNA, the CDR3 is TGCGCCAGCAGCTTGGGTACTAGCGGTGGGGAGCTGTTTTTT. Its translation: CASSLGTSGGELFF.

The V call is TRBV27, the J call TRBJ2-3; TRBD2 might be the D (6 bases). CDR3 length equals 13 residues. Germline V CDR1 and CDR2: MNHEY, SMNVEV (reference sequence). CDR3 sequence: CAVTPGGTDTQYF. CDR3 DNA sequence: TGTGCTGTGACCCCGGGGGGCACAGATACGCAGTATTTT.

The genes are TRBV6-1 and TRBJ2-1; possible D gene TRBD1, 6 bases. With 2 bases removed from V and 4 bases from J, the gap between germline ends came to 12 bases. This CDR3 spans 15 amino acids. In germline, CDR1 is MNHNS, CDR2 SASEGT. In DNA, the CDR3 is TGTGCCAGCAGTGAAACGTATGGACAGTACAATGAGCAGTTCTTC. This translates into CASSETYGQYNEQFF.

Ten or more counts support this clone. This chain uses TRBV4-2 with TRBJ1-1; D is unclear. V was pared by 3 bases and J by 12 bases, with 20 bases between. Looked up from germline, CDR1 is LGHNA and CDR2 is YNFKEQ. There are 14 residues in the CDR3. The CDR3 protein is CASSQDRDPLWTFF. CDR3 DNA sequence: TGTGCCAGCAGCCAGGACCGGGATCCCCTTTGGACTTTCTTT.

This clone appeared a few times. CDR3 protein: CASRQLFYGYTF. CDR3 bases: TGTGCCAGTAGACAGCTTTTCTATGGCTACACCTTC. The V call is TRBV19, the J call TRBJ1-2; unclear D gene. Per germline, CDR1 LNHDA and CDR2 SQIVND (reference sequence). The CDR3 contains 12 residues. V was clipped by 6 bases and J by 4 bases, with 9 bases between them.

The chain has TRBV5-1 and TRBJ2-5, with D possibly TRBD1 on 6 matching bases. CDR3 size: 16 residues. Trimming stripped 1 base from V and 1 base from J, with 14 bases between. Germline V lookup: CDR1 SGHRS, CDR2 YFSETQ. In nucleotides, the CDR3 is TGCGCCAGCAGCTTGACCGGGGACAATGGCCAAGAGACCCAGTACTTC. This sequence encodes CASSLTGDNGQETQYF.

This clone was picked up a small number of times. The chain employs TRBV3-1 (or the pseudogene TRBV3-2) and TRBJ2-7; 8 positions match TRBD1. The CDR3 length is 16 residues. Trimming took 0 bases from V and 4 from J; bases not matched to a gene: 8. CDR1 is LGHDT, CDR2 YNNKEL, per germline (reference sequence). CDR3 nucleotides: TGTGCCAGCAGCCAAGATACAGGACAGGGCCTTTACGAGCAGTACTTC. As protein: CASSQDTGQGLYEQYF.

This clone was detected only once. This rearrangement joins TRBV6-5 to TRBJ1-4; unclear D gene. V was cut by 7 bases and J by 5 bases, with 8 bases left in between. This CDR3 comprises 12 residues. Per the germline V gene, CDR1 is MNHEY and CDR2 is SVGAGI. CDR3: CASTRGNEKLFF. CDR3 nucleotide sequence: TGTGCCAGCACCCGCGGAAATGAAAAACTGTTTTTT.